This entry lists 8 T cell receptor beta chains sequenced from one sample in a study of neurological immune-mediated disorders. A single record per CDR3 protein comes from TCRdb applying MiXCR to the 5' RACE reads. The data show more than 15,000 distinct CDR3 sequences, with approximately 14% seen just once and about 13% held by the top ten. Material for sequencing was PBMCs. The receptors were sampled from a man aged 55 to 69 with HTLV-1-associated myelopathy (HAM/TSP).

This clonotype was counted at least ten times. Here the CDR3 DNA reads TGCAGTGCCATCAACTATGGCTACACCTTC. Amino acid sequence: CSAINYGYTF. The rearrangement joins TRBV20-1 to TRBJ1-2; no definite D call. Per germline, CDR1 DFQATT and CDR2 SNEGSKA (reference sequence). The CDR3 contains 10 residues. V was cut by 6 bases and J by 2 bases, with 4 bases left in between.

This clonotype was found many times. The V and J genes are TRBV20-1 and TRBJ2-2, with TRBD2 identical over 10 bases. The CDR3 sequence is 16 residues long. Germline CDR1 reads DFQATT; CDR2 reads SNEGSKA (reference sequence). Trimming cost V 6 bases and J 9 bases; bases outside gene matches: 16. The CDR3, as DNA: TGCAGTGCCCGACACCGTGGAGCGGGGGGGCTAAGGGAGCTGTTTTTT. Its translation is CSARHRGAGGLRELFF.

This clonotype was counted at least ten times. The rearrangement uses TRBV7-2 and TRBJ1-3, with D possibly being TRBD1 (5 bases). The V and J ends lost 6 bases and 4 bases respectively, with 16 bases between them. This CDR3 contains 15 residues. Germline CDR1 and CDR2: SGHTA and FQGNSA. The CDR3 sequence: CASSQTELTGNTIYF. The CDR3 DNA is TGTGCCAGCAGTCAGACAGAACTTACGGGAAACACCATATATTTT.

This clonotype was recorded at least ten times. The gene calls are TRBV5-1 and TRBJ2-3, with TRBD2 identical over 9 bases. From germline, CDR1 is SGHRS and CDR2 YFSETQ. Losses at the gene ends were 3 bases for V and 2 bases for J; bases not matched to a gene: 10. This CDR3 is 17 amino acids long. The chain's CDR3 is CASSYRGTSRDTDTQYF. The DNA of the CDR3 is TGCGCCAGCAGCTACCGAGGGACTAGCCGGGACACAGATACGCAGTATTTT. The complete variable domain, with remaining parts taken from reference TRBV5-1 and TRBJ2-3, reads KAGVTQTPRYLIKTRGQQVTLSCSPISGHRSVSWYQQTPGQGLQFLFEYFSETQRNKGNFPGRFSGRQFSNSRSEMNVSTLELGDSALYLCASSYRGTSRDTDTQYFGPGTRLTVL.

This clonotype was counted ten times or more. This chain connects TRBV7-3 to TRBJ2-3; 7 bases are shared with TRBD1. The V segment lost 5 bases and the J segment 6 bases; nucleotides outside the gene matches: 5. This CDR3 is built from 13 residues. Germline CDR1 SGHTA, CDR2 FQGTGA. The CDR3 here is CASSVGTADTQYF. CDR3 DNA sequence: TGTGCCAGCAGCGTCGGGACAGCGGATACGCAGTATTTT.

The chain carries TRBV7-2 and TRBJ2-2; D possibly corresponds to TRBD2 (6 bases). Trimming left V 3 bases short and J 6 bases short, with 14 bases between. The CDR3 is 15 amino acids. The germline gives CDR1 SGHTA, CDR2 FQGNSA. The CDR3 DNA sequence: TGTGCCAGCAGCTTGGTGCGGGCGGGGCCCGGGGAGCTGTTTTTT. Translation gives CASSLVRAGPGELFF.

This clonotype was detected ten times or more. The J gene is TRBJ1-4, the V gene TRBV7-9; TRBD1 agrees at 8 bases. V lost 1 base and J lost 8; bases outside the gene matches: 12. This CDR3 is 17 amino acids long. The germline gives CDR1 SEHNR, CDR2 FQNEAQ (reference sequence). The CDR3 here is CASSLGSTGAGMEKLFF. CDR3 in DNA: TGTGCCAGCAGCTTAGGATCGACAGGGGCCGGGATGGAAAAACTGTTTTTT.

This clonotype was detected many times. The J gene is TRBJ2-2, the V gene TRBV7-6; unclear D gene. The germline CDR1 and CDR2 sequences are SGHVS and FNYEAQ. The CDR3 contains 12 residues. The V and J ends lost 3 bases and 7 bases respectively, with 6 bases between them. The CDR3 is CASSFQIGELFF. As DNA, the CDR3 is TGTGCCAGCAGCTTCCAGATCGGGGAGCTGTTTTTT.